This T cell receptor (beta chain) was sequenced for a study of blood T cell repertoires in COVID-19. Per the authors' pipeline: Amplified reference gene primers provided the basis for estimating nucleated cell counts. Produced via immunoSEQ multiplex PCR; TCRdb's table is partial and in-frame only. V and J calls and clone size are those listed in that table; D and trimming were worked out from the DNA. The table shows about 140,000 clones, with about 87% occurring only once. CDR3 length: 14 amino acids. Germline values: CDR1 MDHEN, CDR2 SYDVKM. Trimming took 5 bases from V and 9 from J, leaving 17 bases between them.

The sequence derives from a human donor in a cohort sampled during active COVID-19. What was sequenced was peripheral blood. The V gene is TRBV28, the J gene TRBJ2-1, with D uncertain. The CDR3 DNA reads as TGTGCCAGCAGTCTATCATTGACACCAAGTGAGCAGTTCTTC. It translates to CASSLSLTPSEQFF.